Sequencing of this TCR beta chain was carried out in a study of CD8 T cells in Susac syndrome. In Susac syndrome patients, recently defined diagnostic criteria for definite or probable disease were met. Reverse transcription of roughly 0.5 to 1 ug RNA used random hexamers. TCRdb fed the immunoSEQ multiplex PCR reads into MiXCR, producing one record per CDR3 protein. Altogether 150,000 to 190,000 distinct CDR3 sequences are present, about 95% being singletons, with the ten largest covering 0.16%. This CDR3 region has 12 residues. With 7 bases removed from V and 1 base from J, the gap between germline ends came to 9 bases. Germline lookup yields CDR1 SGHDT and CDR2 YYEEEE.

This TCR derives from a human donor with Susac syndrome. Specimen: CD4+ T cells from PBMCs. V gene TRBV5-6 combines with J gene TRBJ2-7, with no clear D. The DNA for the CDR3 is TGTGCCAGCCAGGCGTCTTCCTACGAGCAGTACTTC. Translating it yields CASQASSYEQYF.